The sequence of this TCR beta chain was determined in a study of identical twins. Findings of the study overall: In cord blood, abundant beta clonotypes had fewer insertions; memory showed no trend.

This clonotype has a count of ten or more. Its antigen remains unidentified. The CDR3 spans 14 residues. The V end was cut by 0 bases, the J end by 2 bases, with 8 bases between. CDR1 and CDR2 from the germline V gene are SGHRS and YFSETQ. TCRdb fed the 5' RACE reads into MiXCR, producing one record per CDR3 protein. In the table there are roughly 250,000 distinct CDR3 sequences, about an eighth of which are singletons. The V gene is TRBV5-1, the J gene TRBJ2-5, with no clear D. This sequence was found in a woman younger than 30 in good health. Material for sequencing was memory (CD45RO+) T cells sorted from blood. The CDR3 nucleotides read TGCGCCAGCAGCTTGGAACGGGCTCAAGAGACCCAGTACTTC. Its translation: CASSLERAQETQYF.